This T cell receptor beta chain emerged from a study of blood T cell repertoires in COVID-19. TCRdb's table, derived via immunoSEQ multiplex PCR, lists solely in-frame clones and lacks some. This sample has about 150,000 clones, with around 80% found just once. The receptor was derived from a man aged 55 to 69 with acute or convalescent COVID-19. Source material: peripheral blood.

The CDR3 spells CASSQVAGGYNEQFF. CDR3 nucleotide sequence: TGTGCCAGCAGCCAAGTGGCGGGGGGATACAATGAGCAGTTCTTC. The V call is TRBV4-2, the J call TRBJ2-1, with TRBD2 identical over 8 bases. In germline, CDR1 is LGHNA, CDR2 YNFKEQ. Trimming at V came to 1 base and at J to 4 bases, leaving 3 bases not matched to a gene. The CDR3 has 15 amino acids.